Listed here are 12 T cell receptor beta chains from one sample, sequenced in a study of blood T cell repertoires in COVID-19. Some clones are missing from TCRdb's copy, which holds only in-frame ones; the method was immunoSEQ multiplex PCR. The sample holds about 230,000 clones; 81% are singletons and the top ten take roughly 7.9%. The material sequenced was peripheral blood. The receptor set was obtained from a woman older than 75 with acute or convalescent COVID-19.

The rearrangement links TRBV3-1 (or the pseudogene TRBV3-2) to TRBJ1-2; 7 nucleotides match TRBD1. The germline V gene encodes CDR1 LGHDT and CDR2 YNNKEL (reference sequence). The CDR3 has 12 residues. With 4 bases clipped from V and 5 bases from J, the junction kept 1 base outside the gene matches. CDR3 sequence (DNA): TGTGCCAGCAGCCCAGGGGGTTATGGCTACACCTTC. Translating gives CASSPGGYGYTF.

The chain has TRBV19 and TRBJ2-1, with 10 nucleotides matching TRBD1. The CDR3 contains 16 residues. After removal of 7 bases from V and 6 bases from J, the junction contained 12 bases not matched to a gene. CDR1 and CDR2 (germline): LNHDA, SQIVND (reference sequence). The CDR3 DNA reads TGTGCCAGTACAACTCCCCCGGGACAGGGGATCAATGAGCAGTTCTTC. It is translated as CASTTPPGQGINEQFF. Looking up the rest from reference TRBV19 and TRBJ2-1 gives the full variable domain: DGGITQSPKYLFRKEGQNVTLSCEQNLNHDAMYWYRQDPGQGLRLIYYSQIVNDFQKGDIAEGYSVSREKKESFPLTVTSAQKNPTAFYLCASTTPPGQGINEQFFGPGTRLTVL.

Here the CDR3 DNA reads TGCGCCAGCAGCTGGCAGGGTGACGATACGCAGTATTTT. Translated, it gives CASSWQGDDTQYF. The V gene is TRBV5-1, the J gene TRBJ2-3; tentatively, D is TRBD1 (5 bases). Germline V lookup: CDR1 SGHRS, CDR2 YFSETQ. Trimming took off 3 bases at V and 6 bases at J, with 11 bases between the two ends. The CDR3 covers 13 residues.

The chain combines TRBV4-2 with TRBJ2-1; weak D call: TRBD2 (6 bases). This CDR3 has 15 residues. The V gene lost 0 bases and the J gene lost 3 bases, with 9 bases spanning the gap. Germline values: CDR1 LGHNA, CDR2 YNFKEQ. CDR3 DNA sequence: TGTGCCAGCAGCCAAGATGCTAGCGTCTACAATGAGCAGTTCTTC. Amino acids: CASSQDASVYNEQFF.

This rearrangement joins TRBV9 to TRBJ1-2; D not resolved. The V gene's germline CDR1 is SGDLS and CDR2 YYNGEE. The CDR3 has 13 residues. Trimming removed 0 bases at V and 5 bases at J, with 8 bases between. CDR3 in amino acids: CASSVGGSYGYTF. CDR3 DNA sequence: TGTGCCAGCAGCGTAGGCGGATCTTATGGCTACACCTTC.

Here the CDR3 DNA reads TGCGCCAGCAGCTTGAGCAGGGGCAATGAGCAGTTCTTC. Protein sequence: CASSLSRGNEQFF. V and J are TRBV5-1 and TRBJ2-1; maybe TRBD1 (6 bases). Germline V gene sequence: CDR1 SGHRS, CDR2 YFSETQ. The V and J ends lost 1 base and 6 bases respectively, with 8 bases between them. The CDR3 is 13 amino acids.

The chain has TRBV6-4 and TRBJ1-6, with no clear D. CDR1 is MRHNA and CDR2 is SNTAGT in the germline V gene. V lost 7 bases, J lost 5 bases, and 15 bases lay in between. CDR3 size: 15 residues. The CDR3, as DNA: TGTGCCAGCACCCCTAGTTATGCAGATAATTCACCCCTCCACTTT. It translates to CASTPSYADNSPLHF.

This sequence joins TRBV6-5 and TRBJ2-7; 8 bases fit TRBD2. The germline V gene has CDR1 MNHEY and CDR2 SVGAGI. Losses at the gene ends were 6 bases for V and 0 bases for J; bases not matched to a gene: 7. CDR3 length: 15 amino acids. DNA of the CDR3: TGTGCCAGCAGCGCCCGTAGCGGGGCCTCCTACGAGCAGTACTTC. Its translation: CASSARSGASYEQYF.

The genes are TRBV10-3 and TRBJ2-7; 7 bases agree with TRBD1. V trimming: 3 bases; J trimming: 7 bases; junction bases outside the gene matches: 6. Germline V gives CDR1 ENHRY, CDR2 SYGVKD. This CDR3 has 13 residues. CDR3 loop: CAISEDRVGEQYF. CDR3 nucleotide sequence: TGTGCCATCAGTGAAGACAGGGTGGGGGAGCAGTACTTC.

The V call is TRBV6-1, the J call TRBJ1-4, with D possibly matching TRBD1 (6 bases). CDR1 is MNHNS, CDR2 SASEGT, per germline. V was trimmed by 4 bases and J by 3 bases, leaving 15 bases between them. This CDR3 has 16 amino acids. The CDR3 spells CASSGPQGPSNEKLFF. DNA for the CDR3: TGTGCCAGCAGTGGACCTCAGGGGCCCTCTAATGAAAAACTGTTTTTT.

The V and J genes are TRBV2 and TRBJ2-7; 9 bases align to TRBD1. The CDR3 has 16 amino acids. Germline V gives CDR1 SNHLY, CDR2 FYNNEI. The V and J ends lost 5 bases and 2 bases, in that order; junction bases with no gene match: 10. CDR3 in DNA: TGTGCCAGCAGTCAACCGGGACAGGGCCATCCCTACGAGCAGTACTTC. It yields the protein CASSQPGQGHPYEQYF.

The chain's CDR3 is CACTPLSSYEQYF. DNA for the CDR3: TGTGCCTGTACCCCTCTTAGCTCCTACGAGCAGTACTTC. The chain carries TRBV30 and TRBJ2-7; no definite D call. Trimming removed 6 bases from V and 0 bases from J, with 12 bases in between. Germline V gene lookup returns CDR1 GTSNPN and CDR2 SVGIG (reference sequence). This CDR3 is 13 amino acids long.